The 23 T cell receptor beta chains presented below share a single source sample, sequenced in a study of identical twins. TCRdb itself ran the 5' RACE reads through MiXCR, one entry per CDR3 protein. The sample holds 300,000 to 400,000 distinct CDR3 sequences, approximately 13% seen once. The data also belong to a second study, concerning yellow fever vaccine responses in identical twins.

The specimen was CD8+ T cells sorted from blood. All receptors derive from a woman younger than 35 in good health.

V gene TRBV5-1 combines with J gene TRBJ1-5, with 9 bases identical to TRBD1. Trimming cost V 0 bases and J 7 bases; bases outside gene matches: 5. The CDR3 loop spans 15 amino acids. Germline loops: CDR1 SGHRS, CDR2 YFSETQ. Here the CDR3 reads CASSLGTGGWQPQHF. In DNA, the CDR3 is TGCGCCAGCAGCTTGGGTACAGGGGGCTGGCAGCCCCAGCATTTT.

This clonotype appeared a few times. This sequence joins TRBV12-3 or TRBV12-4 and TRBJ2-7, with D perhaps given as TRBD1 or TRBD2 (5 bases each). V lost 10 bases and J lost 0, with 19 bases in between. The CDR3 loop spans 15 amino acids. The CDR3 sequence is CATSEGTYSSYEQYF. CDR3 bases: TGTGCCACTTCGGAAGGGACCTATTCCTCCTACGAGCAGTACTTC.

This clonotype has only a few counts. The rearrangement links TRBV2 to TRBJ2-7, with D possibly being TRBD1 or TRBD2 (6 bases each). The CDR3 is made up of 10 amino acids. Trimming stripped 8 bases from V and 13 bases from J, with 15 bases between. Germline V gene data show CDR1 as SNHLY and CDR2 as FYNNEI. CDR3 bases: TGTGCCAGCCGGGGGCATTCGAGCTACTTC. Its protein product is CASRGHSSYF.

This clonotype was observed at least ten times. The V and J genes are TRBV27 and TRBJ2-1, with 9 bases fitting TRBD1. This CDR3 is built from 14 residues. The trim removed 0 bases at V and 6 bases at J, leaving 0 bases unmatched. Per the germline V gene, CDR1 is MNHEY and CDR2 is SMNVEV (reference sequence). The CDR3 loop reads CASSLSDRGNEQFF. As DNA, the CDR3 is TGTGCCAGCAGTTTATCGGACAGGGGCAATGAGCAGTTCTTC.

The chain uses TRBV11-2 and TRBJ2-3; D not resolved. The J call is doubtful: the DNA matches TRBJ1-5 better. Germline V gene lookup returns CDR1 SGHAT and CDR2 FQNNGV. CDR3 length equals 17 residues. DNA of the CDR3: TGTGCCAGCAGTTCACCCATAGCGGGAGGGCCCGAAGATACGCAGCATTTT. It translates to CASSSPIAGGPEDTQHF.

This clonotype has just a few counts. This chain joins TRBV10-3 and TRBJ1-2; the D is unclear. The germline gives CDR1 ENHRY, CDR2 SYGVKD. The CDR3 is made up of 12 amino acids. V was cut by 5 bases and J by 2 bases, with 6 bases left in between. Here the CDR3 reads CAISQENYGYTF. The CDR3 DNA sequence: TGTGCCATCAGTCAGGAGAACTATGGCTACACCTTC.

The chain combines TRBV9 with TRBJ2-2, with TRBD2 identical over 10 bases. The CDR3 spans 16 residues. The V and J ends lost 0 bases and 8 bases, in that order; junction bases with no gene match: 7. From germline, CDR1 is SGDLS and CDR2 YYNGEE. The CDR3 loop reads CASSVEASGSVGELFF. CDR3 nucleotide sequence: TGTGCCAGCAGCGTAGAGGCTAGCGGGAGTGTTGGGGAGCTGTTTTTT.

V and J are TRBV5-6 and TRBJ1-2, with 7 bases lining up with TRBD1. Germline lookup yields CDR1 SGHDT and CDR2 YYEEEE. Trimming cost V 4 bases and J 8 bases; bases outside gene matches: 11. This CDR3 has 14 amino acids. The CDR3 nucleotides are TGTGCCAGCAGCACGGGGACAGTCACTAGGGGCTACACCTTC. Translated: CASSTGTVTRGYTF. The full variable domain, in which reference TRBV5-6 and TRBJ1-2 provide the parts outside the CDR3, is DAGVTQSPTHLIKTRGQQVTLRCSPKSGHDTVSWYQQALGQGPQFIFQYYEEEERQRGNFPDRFSGHQFPNYSSELNVNALLLGDSALYLCASSTGTVTRGYTFGSGTRLTVV.

This clonotype has just a few counts. CDR3 protein: CSALAGGTDTQYF. The CDR3, as DNA: TGCAGTGCTTTAGCGGGGGGCACAGATACGCAGTATTTT. The V and J genes are TRBV20-1 and TRBJ2-3; 9 nucleotides match TRBD2. The length of the CDR3 is 13 residues. The germline V gene encodes CDR1 DFQATT and CDR2 SNEGSKA (reference sequence). V lost 5 bases and J lost 1; bases outside the gene matches: 1.

This clonotype was seen a few times. The gene calls are TRBV29-1 and TRBJ2-2; 8 bases line up with TRBD1. There are 14 residues in the CDR3. The ends lost 4 bases at V and 5 bases at J; junction bases unmatched: 6. Germline CDR1 and CDR2: SQVTM and ANQGSEA. The CDR3 here is CSVGGTGRTGELFF. The CDR3 DNA reads TGCAGCGTTGGTGGGACAGGACGAACCGGGGAGCTGTTTTTT.

The chain links TRBV13 to TRBJ1-1; D remains ambiguous. The CDR3 totals 13 residues. The germline V and J ends were trimmed by 2 bases and 5 bases, with 9 bases remaining between them. Germline CDR1 and CDR2: PRHDT and FYEKMQ (reference sequence). The CDR3 DNA follows: TGTGCCAGCAGCTTATTCGAGAGAACTGAAGCTTTCTTT. Residues: CASSLFERTEAFF.

This clonotype was detected a few times. The V and J genes are TRBV27 and TRBJ2-2; D gene ambiguous. Trimming removed 2 bases at V and 3 bases at J, with 4 bases between. CDR3 size: 13 residues. Germline CDR1 reads MNHEY; CDR2 reads SMNVEV (reference sequence). The CDR3 DNA reads TGTGCCAGCAGTTTACAATACACCGGGGAGCTGTTTTTT. Its translation: CASSLQYTGELFF.

V gene TRBV7-9 combines with J gene TRBJ2-7, with D perhaps TRBD1 (5 bases). CDR1 SEHNR and CDR2 FQNEAQ come from the germline V gene (reference sequence). The CDR3 is made up of 12 amino acids. The V gene lost 5 bases and the J gene lost 4 bases, with 9 bases spanning the gap. CDR3 loop: CASSDDSYEQYV. DNA of the CDR3: TGTGCCAGCAGCGACGACAGTTACGAGCAGTACGTC.

This clonotype was seen ten or more times. The chain recombines TRBV29-1 with TRBJ1-2; D may be TRBD1 (6 bases). Trimming pared 4 bases from V and 4 bases from J, leaving 16 bases between. This CDR3 has 14 amino acids. Germline V gene lookup returns CDR1 SQVTM and CDR2 ANQGSEA. The CDR3 DNA reads as TGCAGCGTTGCCGCACAGGGACCGTCCTATGGCTACACCTTC. This translates into CSVAAQGPSYGYTF.

The chain couples TRBV20-1 to TRBJ2-1; D is perhaps TRBD1 (5 bases). The CDR3 runs 16 residues. The germline gives CDR1 DFQATT, CDR2 SNEGSKA (reference sequence). The V gene lost 0 bases and the J gene lost 0 bases, with 12 bases spanning the gap. CDR3 loop: CSARDRDSSSYNEQFF. The DNA of the CDR3 is TGCAGTGCTAGAGACAGGGATTCTAGCTCCTACAATGAGCAGTTCTTC.

V usage is TRBV6-2 or TRBV6-3 and J usage is TRBJ1-1, with a possible D match to TRBD1 (5 bases). Germline V gives CDR1 MNHEY, CDR2 SVGEGT. Trimming stripped 5 bases from V and 1 base from J, with 8 bases between. The CDR3 is 13 amino acids. This chain's CDR3 is CASSMTENTEAFF. The DNA for the CDR3 is TGTGCCAGCAGTATGACAGAGAACACTGAAGCTTTCTTT.

This clonotype was detected only a few times. The chain links TRBV24-1 to TRBJ2-1; 8 bases line up with TRBD1. V lost 9 bases to trimming and J lost 4 bases; unmatched junction nucleotides: 7. Germline V gives CDR1 KGHDR, CDR2 SFDVKD. CDR3 size: 14 residues. CDR3 in amino acids: CATSAGGVYNEQFF. CDR3 DNA: TGTGCCACCTCCGCAGGGGGCGTGTACAATGAGCAGTTCTTC.

This clonotype was found a few times. V and J are TRBV7-6 and TRBJ2-1, with a tentative D call TRBD2 (6 bases). The CDR3 loop spans 20 amino acids. Trimming removed 5 bases from V and 0 bases from J, with 26 bases in between. The germline V gene has CDR1 SGHVS and CDR2 FNYEAQ. The CDR3, as DNA: TGTGCCAGCAGCCCGCTTTGGGACTCGAAGCCAGAGAGCTCCTACAATGAGCAGTTCTTC. Protein product: CASSPLWDSKPESSYNEQFF.

This clonotype was counted only a few times. The chain links TRBV20-1 to TRBJ2-1, with 10 bases that match TRBD2. This CDR3 comprises 14 residues. CDR1 and CDR2 from the germline V gene are DFQATT and SNEGSKA (reference sequence). The ends lost 6 bases at V and 10 bases at J; junction bases unmatched: 12. The CDR3 sequence is CSAHSALAGEEQFF. Written as DNA, the CDR3 is TGCAGTGCCCACTCAGCGCTAGCGGGAGAAGAGCAGTTCTTC.

The chain joins TRBV6-1 to TRBJ2-3, with 9 nucleotides matching TRBD2. V dropped 6 bases and J dropped 5; count of bases not matched to a gene: 6. Germline V CDR1 and CDR2: MNHNS, SASEGT. The CDR3 has 14 residues. In nucleotides, the CDR3 is TGTGCCAGCAGCATTAGCGGGGGAGGAGATACGCAGTATTTT. Translating it yields CASSISGGGDTQYF.

This chain uses TRBV7-9 with TRBJ1-3; D possibly corresponds to TRBD1 (6 bases). Looked up from germline, CDR1 is SEHNR and CDR2 is FQNEAQ (reference sequence). The CDR3 contains 14 residues. The V end was cut by 6 bases, the J end by 8 bases, with 17 bases between. CDR3 protein: CASRRGDAEDTIYF. Here the CDR3 DNA reads TGTGCCAGCAGGAGGGGGGACGCTGAGGACACCATATATTTT.

This clonotype was picked up many times. V usage is TRBV29-1 and J usage is TRBJ2-3; TRBD2 aligns across 10 bases. The CDR3 has 14 amino acids. The V gene's germline CDR1 is SQVTM and CDR2 ANQGSEA. The junction had 3 bases not matched to a gene; V was cut back by 2 bases and J by 4 bases. This chain's CDR3 is CSVELAGESDTQYF. The CDR3 DNA follows: TGCAGCGTTGAACTAGCGGGAGAGTCAGATACGCAGTATTTT.

This clonotype has a count of ten or more. CDR3 sequence reads: CASSSLGATDEQFF. The CDR3, as DNA: TGTGCCAGCAGTTCGCTGGGGGCCACCGATGAGCAGTTCTTC. The V and J genes are TRBV6-2 or TRBV6-3 and TRBJ2-1; TRBD1 is a possible D gene (6 bases). The germline V gene has CDR1 MNHEY and CDR2 SVGEGT. The CDR3 is made up of 14 amino acids. V shed 4 bases and J shed 8 bases, with 15 bases lying between them.